One sample yielded the 20 T cell receptor beta chains listed below, sequenced in a study of blood T cell repertoires in COVID-19 (TCRdb year 2020). Library preparation employed the immunoSEQ multiplex PCR assay. Here the immuneACCESS table is served through TCRdb, limited to in-frame sequences with V and J called. Missing clones are a known gap in these copies; in checked studies unresolved V genes cover under half, and the rest lacks a known reason. Here the sample has around 70,000 clones; around 83% occur a single time. The ten most abundant clones make up roughly two fifths of the sample. The source material was peripheral blood. The origin of the receptors is a man aged 80 or over with acute or convalescent COVID-19.

V and J are TRBV5-5 and TRBJ1-2; 10 bases align to TRBD1. The CDR3 is 15 residues long. CDR1 SGHKS and CDR2 YYEKEE come from the germline V gene (reference sequence). J lost 4 bases, V lost 3 bases, and 6 bases had no gene match. CDR3 sequence (DNA): TGTGCCAGCAGCTCGGACAGGGGGTCTCTCTATGGCTACACCTTC. This gives the protein CASSSDRGSLYGYTF.

This clone has a single count. The chain carries TRBV5-1 and TRBJ2-1; D might be TRBD1 (6 bases). CDR3 length: 15 amino acids. The germline gives CDR1 SGHRS, CDR2 YFSETQ. Trimming stripped 0 bases from V and 7 bases from J, with 14 bases between. CDR3 sequence (DNA): TGCGCCAGCAGCTTGGAGGACAGAGCCATAAATGAGCAGTTCTTC. It translates to CASSLEDRAINEQFF.

J is TRBJ1-5 and V is TRBV5-8; D is perhaps TRBD1 (6 bases). This CDR3 is 15 amino acids long. CDR1 and CDR2 from the germline V gene are SGHTS and YDEGEE. Trimming took off 0 bases at V and 4 bases at J, with 11 bases between the two ends. CDR3 DNA sequence: TGTGCCAGCAGCTTGGGGACAGACCAAAATCAGCCCCAGCATTTT. Protein product: CASSLGTDQNQPQHF.

The chain carries TRBV29-1 and TRBJ2-5, with 7 bases lining up with TRBD1. From germline, CDR1 is SQVTM and CDR2 ANQGSEA. The CDR3 is made up of 14 amino acids. The V gene end was trimmed by 5 bases and the J gene end by 0 bases; junction bases not matched to a gene: 6. The CDR3 bases are TGCAGCGTTACCCAACAGGGGAACCAAGAGACCCAGTACTTC. Protein product: CSVTQQGNQETQYF.

The V and J genes are TRBV5-1 and TRBJ1-2; perhaps TRBD1 as D (6 bases). The germline CDR1 and CDR2 sequences are SGHRS and YFSETQ. The CDR3 sequence is 13 residues long. Trimming took 2 bases from V and 12 from J, leaving 17 bases between them. CDR3 loop: CASSLDGQRPNTF. CDR3 nucleotide sequence: TGCGCCAGCAGCTTAGACGGACAGCGGCCTAACACCTTC.

This chain's CDR3 is CASSGGQPTNEKLFF. The CDR3, as DNA: TGCGCCAGCAGCGGGGGACAGCCAACTAATGAAAAACTGTTTTTT. The rearrangement joins TRBV5-1 to TRBJ1-4; TRBD1 matches 7 bases. CDR1 and CDR2 from the germline V gene are SGHRS and YFSETQ. With V trimmed by 4 bases and J by 0 bases, 3 bases remained unmatched. The CDR3 extends over 15 amino acids.

The chain carries TRBV11-2 and TRBJ2-1; D not certain. V was pared by 0 bases and J by 0 bases, with 6 bases between. Germline CDR1 reads SGHAT; CDR2 reads FQNNGV. The CDR3 spans 15 residues. As DNA, the CDR3 is TGTGCCAGCAGCTTAGAGCGCCGCTCCTACAATGAGCAGTTCTTC. Translating gives CASSLERRSYNEQFF.

The V gene is TRBV10-3, the J gene TRBJ2-2, with TRBD2 as a possible D gene (6 bases). V was clipped by 0 bases and J by 1 base, with 12 bases between them. The CDR3 contains 17 residues. CDR1 is ENHRY, CDR2 SYGVKD, per germline. The CDR3, as DNA: TGTGCCATCAGTGAGTCAGGAGCGGGCGTGAACACCGGGGAGCTGTTTTTT. Protein product: CAISESGAGVNTGELFF.

V and J are TRBV5-5 and TRBJ2-3; 8 bases align to TRBD1. Looked up from germline, CDR1 is SGHKS and CDR2 is YYEKEE (reference sequence). CDR3 length equals 15 residues. The J segment lost 3 bases and the V segment lost 0 bases, leaving 3 bases of the junction unmatched. The CDR3 sequence is CASSLGRQGTDTQYF. CDR3 in DNA: TGTGCCAGCAGCTTGGGACGACAGGGGACAGATACGCAGTATTTT. The variable domain in full, completed from reference TRBV5-5 and TRBJ2-3, reads DAGVTQSPTHLIKTRGQQVTLRCSPISGHKSVSWYQQVLGQGPQFIFQYYEKEERGRGNFPDRFSARQFPNYSSELNVNALLLGDSALYLCASSLGRQGTDTQYFGPGTRLTVL.

The CDR3 bases are TGTGCCAGCAGCGTAGCGGAGGGCTCGGGGGGCTCCTATAATTCACCCCTCCACTTT. It is translated as CASSVAEGSGGSYNSPLHF. This sequence joins TRBV9 and TRBJ1-6; TRBD1 might be the D (5 bases). The CDR3 has 19 amino acids. Germline V gene sequence: CDR1 SGDLS, CDR2 YYNGEE. Trimming cost V 0 bases and J 0 bases, with 16 bases left between them.

The chain combines TRBV27 with TRBJ1-2; D might be TRBD1 (6 bases). The V and J ends lost 5 bases and 0 bases respectively, with 13 bases between them. This CDR3 region has 15 residues. From germline, CDR1 is MNHEY and CDR2 SMNVEV (reference sequence). CDR3 DNA: TGTGCCAGCAGTCTTGCAGGGGACCCTAACTATGGCTACACCTTC. Translation: CASSLAGDPNYGYTF.

The chain joins TRBV18 to TRBJ2-5, with D hard to call. The length of the CDR3 is 14 residues. The V end lost 0 bases, the J end lost 5 bases, and 10 bases lay between the germline ends. The germline CDR1 and CDR2 sequences are KGHSH and LQKENI. The CDR3 here is CASSPPVSRETQYF. Written as DNA, the CDR3 is TGTGCCAGCTCACCACCGGTCTCTAGGGAGACCCAGTACTTC.

This chain uses TRBV7-2 with TRBJ2-7, with D perhaps matching TRBD1 (6 bases). There are 15 residues in the CDR3. V was pared by 2 bases and J by 3 bases, with 14 bases between. CDR1 is SGHTA and CDR2 is FQGNSA in the germline V gene. CDR3 loop: CASSLTRDKGYEQYF. CDR3 DNA sequence: TGTGCCAGCAGCTTAACAAGGGACAAAGGCTACGAGCAGTACTTC.

The J gene is TRBJ2-3, the V gene TRBV7-9; D is possibly TRBD2 (7 bases). The CDR3 runs to 15 residues. Germline V gives CDR1 SEHNR, CDR2 FQNEAQ (reference sequence). The germline V and J ends were trimmed by 7 bases and 2 bases, with 16 bases remaining between them. The CDR3 reads CASIIQGGVTDTQYF. The CDR3 DNA reads TGTGCCAGCATCATACAGGGAGGGGTCACAGATACGCAGTATTTT.

The genes are TRBV20-1 and TRBJ1-4; 7 bases match TRBD1. This CDR3 is 11 amino acids long. The V gene's germline CDR1 is DFQATT and CDR2 SNEGSKA (reference sequence). In DNA form, the CDR3 reads TGCAGGTGGCAGGGGGACGAAAAACTGTTTTTT. This translates into CRWQGDEKLFF.

The chain links TRBV4-1 to TRBJ2-3, with D tentatively TRBD1 (6 bases). The germline CDR1 and CDR2 sequences are MGHRA and YSYEKL. V gave up 7 bases and J gave up 0 bases, with 23 bases separating them. This CDR3 spans 18 amino acids. CDR3 sequence: CASTSGASTPTSTDTQYF. CDR3 DNA sequence: TGCGCCAGCACCTCAGGGGCATCCACCCCGACTAGCACAGATACGCAGTATTTT.

The chain is built from TRBV3-1 (or the pseudogene TRBV3-2) and TRBJ1-6; a possible D gene is TRBD1 (5 bases). Germline CDR1 reads LGHDT; CDR2 reads YNNKEL (reference sequence). V was trimmed by 4 bases and J by 7 bases, leaving 14 bases between them. The CDR3 consists of 15 residues. The CDR3 reads CASSRSGGSNSPLHF. CDR3 in DNA: TGTGCCAGCAGCCGCTCTGGGGGGTCAAATTCACCCCTCCACTTT.

The V call is TRBV19, the J call TRBJ2-1; 8 nucleotides match TRBD1. V shed 5 bases and J 5 bases; nucleotides not matched to a gene: 14. The V gene's germline CDR1 is LNHDA and CDR2 SQIVND (reference sequence). This CDR3 region has 17 residues. For the CDR3, the DNA is TGTGCCAGTAGTCGCCCACTATCGGGACAGGTGGACAATGAGCAGTTCTTC. Translating gives CASSRPLSGQVDNEQFF.

V gene TRBV25-1 combines with J gene TRBJ1-6; 7 nucleotides line up with TRBD1. The J segment lost 7 bases and the V segment lost 0 bases, leaving 6 bases of the junction unmatched. Germline V gives CDR1 MGHDK, CDR2 SYGVNS. The CDR3 consists of 16 residues. The CDR3 coding sequence is TGTGCCAGCAGTGAATATCGGGACAGCTCCAATTCACCCCTCCACTTT. As protein: CASSEYRDSSNSPLHF.

V gene TRBV28 combines with J gene TRBJ2-1; TRBD2 agrees at 11 bases. This CDR3 spans 16 amino acids. CDR1 and CDR2 (germline): MDHEN, SYDVKM. V gave up 4 bases and J gave up 1 base; unmatched junction bases: 3. This CDR3 is CASSYSSGGSYNEQFF. CDR3 in DNA: TGTGCCAGCAGTTACTCTAGCGGGGGGTCCTACAATGAGCAGTTCTTC.